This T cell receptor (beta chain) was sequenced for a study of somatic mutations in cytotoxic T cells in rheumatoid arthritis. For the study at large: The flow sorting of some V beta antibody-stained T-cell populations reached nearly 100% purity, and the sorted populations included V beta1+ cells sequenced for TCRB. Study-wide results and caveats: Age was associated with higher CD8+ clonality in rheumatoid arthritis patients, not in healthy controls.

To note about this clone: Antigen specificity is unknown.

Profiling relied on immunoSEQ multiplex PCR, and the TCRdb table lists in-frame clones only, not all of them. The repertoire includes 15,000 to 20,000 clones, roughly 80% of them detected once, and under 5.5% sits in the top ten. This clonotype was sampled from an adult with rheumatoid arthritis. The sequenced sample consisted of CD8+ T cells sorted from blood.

As DNA, the CDR3 is TGCGCCAGCAGCCCGGACCTTCTGGACCAGCCCCAGCATTTT. Encoded protein: CASSPDLLDQPQHF. The chain uses TRBV4-1 and TRBJ1-5; D gene unclear. Germline loops: CDR1 MGHRA, CDR2 YSYEKL. The CDR3 extends over 14 amino acids. V lost 4 bases and J 7 bases, leaving 14 bases between the germline ends.